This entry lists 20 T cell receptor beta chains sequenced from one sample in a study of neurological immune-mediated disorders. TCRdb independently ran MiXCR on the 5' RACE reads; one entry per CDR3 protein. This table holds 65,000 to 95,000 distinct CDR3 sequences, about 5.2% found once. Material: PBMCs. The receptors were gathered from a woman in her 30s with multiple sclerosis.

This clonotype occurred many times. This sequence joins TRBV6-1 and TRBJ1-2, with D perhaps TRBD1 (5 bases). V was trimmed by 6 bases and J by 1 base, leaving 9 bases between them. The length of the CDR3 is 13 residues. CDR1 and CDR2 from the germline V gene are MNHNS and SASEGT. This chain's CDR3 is CASRRDDNYGYTF. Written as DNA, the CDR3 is TGTGCCAGCAGGAGGGACGATAACTATGGCTACACCTTC.

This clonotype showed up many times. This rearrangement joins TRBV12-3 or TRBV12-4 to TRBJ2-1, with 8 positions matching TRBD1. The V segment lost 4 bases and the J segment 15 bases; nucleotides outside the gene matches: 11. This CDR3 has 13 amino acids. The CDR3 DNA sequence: TGTGCCAGCAGTTCAGGGACAGGAGTTGTCCCGTTCTTC. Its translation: CASSSGTGVVPFF.

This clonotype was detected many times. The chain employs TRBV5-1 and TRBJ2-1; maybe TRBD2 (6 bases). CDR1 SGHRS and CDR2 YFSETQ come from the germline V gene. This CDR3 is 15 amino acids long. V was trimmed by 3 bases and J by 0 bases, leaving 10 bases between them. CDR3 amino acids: CASSSQLASYNEQFF. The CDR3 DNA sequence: TGCGCCAGCAGCTCTCAACTAGCCTCCTACAATGAGCAGTTCTTC.

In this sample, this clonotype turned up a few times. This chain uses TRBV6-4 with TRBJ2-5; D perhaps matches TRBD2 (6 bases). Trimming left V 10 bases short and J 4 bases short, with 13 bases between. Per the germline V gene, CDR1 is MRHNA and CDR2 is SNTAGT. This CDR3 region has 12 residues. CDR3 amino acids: CATAGGAETQYF. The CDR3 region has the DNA TGTGCCACCGCAGGCGGGGCAGAGACCCAGTACTTC.

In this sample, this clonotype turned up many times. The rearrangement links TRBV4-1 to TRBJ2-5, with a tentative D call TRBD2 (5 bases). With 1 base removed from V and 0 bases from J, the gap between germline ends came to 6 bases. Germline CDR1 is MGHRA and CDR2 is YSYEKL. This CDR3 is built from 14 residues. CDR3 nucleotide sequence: TGCGCCAGCAGCCAAGGGACTTACCAAGAGACCCAGTACTTC. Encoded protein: CASSQGTYQETQYF.

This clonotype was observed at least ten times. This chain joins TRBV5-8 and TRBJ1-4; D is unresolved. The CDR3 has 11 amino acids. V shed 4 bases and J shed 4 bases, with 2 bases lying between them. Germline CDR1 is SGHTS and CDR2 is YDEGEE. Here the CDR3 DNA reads TGTGCCAGCAGCCGTAATGAAAAACTGTTTTTT. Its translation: CASSRNEKLFF.

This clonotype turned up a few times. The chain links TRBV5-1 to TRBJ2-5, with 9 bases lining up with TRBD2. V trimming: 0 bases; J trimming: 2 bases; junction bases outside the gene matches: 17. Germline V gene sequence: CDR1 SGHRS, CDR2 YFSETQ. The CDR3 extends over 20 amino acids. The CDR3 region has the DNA TGCGCCAGCAGCTTGGCTCCCGCTCGCATTGTAGCGGGAGAACAAGAGACCCAGTACTTC. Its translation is CASSLAPARIVAGEQETQYF.

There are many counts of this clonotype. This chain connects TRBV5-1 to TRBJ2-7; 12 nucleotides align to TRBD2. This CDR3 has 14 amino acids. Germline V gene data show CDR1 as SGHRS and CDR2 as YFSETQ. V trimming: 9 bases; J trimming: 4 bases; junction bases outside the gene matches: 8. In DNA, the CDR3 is TGCGCCACCCGGACTAGCGGGGCGTTTTACGAGCAGTACGTC. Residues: CATRTSGAFYEQYV.

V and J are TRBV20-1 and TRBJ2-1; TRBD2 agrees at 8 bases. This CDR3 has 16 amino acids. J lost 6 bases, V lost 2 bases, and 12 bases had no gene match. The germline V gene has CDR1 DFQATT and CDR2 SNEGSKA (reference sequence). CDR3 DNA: TGCAGTGCTAGATCCCCGGGGGCGGGGGGAGGCAATGAGCAGTTCTTC. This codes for CSARSPGAGGGNEQFF.

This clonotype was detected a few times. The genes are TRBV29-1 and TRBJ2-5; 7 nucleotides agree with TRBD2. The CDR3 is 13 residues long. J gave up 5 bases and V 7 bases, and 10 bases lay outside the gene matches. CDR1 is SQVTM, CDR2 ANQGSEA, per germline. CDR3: CSGGGGFGETQYF. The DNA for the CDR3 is TGCAGCGGTGGGGGGGGGTTCGGGGAGACCCAGTACTTC. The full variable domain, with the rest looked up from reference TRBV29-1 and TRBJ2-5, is SAVISQKPSRDICQRGTSLTIQCQVDSQVTMMFWYRQQPGQSLTLIATANQGSEATYESGFVIDKFPISRPNLTFSTLTVSNMSPEDSSIYLCSGGGGFGETQYFGPGTRLLVL.

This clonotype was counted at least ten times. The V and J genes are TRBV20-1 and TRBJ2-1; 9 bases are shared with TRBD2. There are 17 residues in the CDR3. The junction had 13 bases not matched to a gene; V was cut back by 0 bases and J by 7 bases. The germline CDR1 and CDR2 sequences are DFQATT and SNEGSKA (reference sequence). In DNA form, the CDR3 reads TGCAGTGCTAGAGATCTCTTACTAGCGGGCAATATGAATGAGCAGTTCTTC. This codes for CSARDLLLAGNMNEQFF.

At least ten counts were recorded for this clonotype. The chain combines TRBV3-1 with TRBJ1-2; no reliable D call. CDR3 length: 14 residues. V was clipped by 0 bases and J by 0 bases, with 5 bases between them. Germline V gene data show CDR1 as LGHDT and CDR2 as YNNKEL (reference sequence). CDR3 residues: CASSQEGANYGYTF. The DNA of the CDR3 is TGTGCCAGCAGCCAAGAAGGAGCTAACTATGGCTACACCTTC. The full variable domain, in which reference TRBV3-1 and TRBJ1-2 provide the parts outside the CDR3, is DTAVSQTPKYLVTQMGNDKSIKCEQNLGHDTMYWYKQDSKKFLKIMFSYNNKELIINETVPNRFSPKSPDKAHLNLHINSLELGDSAVYFCASSQEGANYGYTFGSGTRLTVV.

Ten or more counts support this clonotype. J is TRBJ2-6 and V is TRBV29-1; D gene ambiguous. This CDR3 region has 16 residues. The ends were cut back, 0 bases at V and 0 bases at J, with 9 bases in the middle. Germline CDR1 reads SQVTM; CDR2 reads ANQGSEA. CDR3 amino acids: CSVEEGRISGANVLTF. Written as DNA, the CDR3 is TGCAGCGTTGAAGAAGGGCGGATCTCTGGGGCCAACGTCCTGACTTTC.

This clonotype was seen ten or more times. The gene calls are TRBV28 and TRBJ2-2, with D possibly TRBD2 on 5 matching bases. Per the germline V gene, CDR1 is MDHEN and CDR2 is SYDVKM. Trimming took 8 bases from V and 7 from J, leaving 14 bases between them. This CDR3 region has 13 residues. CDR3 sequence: CASPSSRGGELFF. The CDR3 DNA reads TGTGCCAGCCCCAGTAGCCGGGGCGGGGAGCTGTTTTTT.

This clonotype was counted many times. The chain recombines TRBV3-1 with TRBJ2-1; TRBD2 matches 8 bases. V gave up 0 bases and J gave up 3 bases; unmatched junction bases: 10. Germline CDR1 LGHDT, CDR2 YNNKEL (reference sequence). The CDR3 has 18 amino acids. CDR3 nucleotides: TGTGCCAGCAGCCAAGATGAGGGCACTAGCGGCTACTACAATGAGCAGTTCTTC. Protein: CASSQDEGTSGYYNEQFF.

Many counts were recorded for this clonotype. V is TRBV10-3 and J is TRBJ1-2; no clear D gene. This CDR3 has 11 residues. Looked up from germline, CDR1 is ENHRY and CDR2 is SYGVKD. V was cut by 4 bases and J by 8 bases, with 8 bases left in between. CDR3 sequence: CAISVEGGYTF. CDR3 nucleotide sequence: TGTGCCATCAGTGTGGAGGGAGGCTACACCTTC.

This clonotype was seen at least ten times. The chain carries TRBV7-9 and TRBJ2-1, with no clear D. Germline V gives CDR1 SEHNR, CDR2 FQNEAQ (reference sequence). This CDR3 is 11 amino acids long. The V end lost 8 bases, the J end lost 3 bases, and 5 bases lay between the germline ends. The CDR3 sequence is CASAGYNEQFF. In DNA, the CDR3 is TGTGCCAGCGCAGGCTACAATGAGCAGTTCTTC.

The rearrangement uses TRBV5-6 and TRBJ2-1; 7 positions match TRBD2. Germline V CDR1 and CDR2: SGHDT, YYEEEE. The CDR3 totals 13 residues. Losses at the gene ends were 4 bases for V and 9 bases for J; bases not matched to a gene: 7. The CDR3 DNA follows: TGTGCCAGCAGCGTAGACCGGACTAGTGAGCAGTTCTTC. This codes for CASSVDRTSEQFF.

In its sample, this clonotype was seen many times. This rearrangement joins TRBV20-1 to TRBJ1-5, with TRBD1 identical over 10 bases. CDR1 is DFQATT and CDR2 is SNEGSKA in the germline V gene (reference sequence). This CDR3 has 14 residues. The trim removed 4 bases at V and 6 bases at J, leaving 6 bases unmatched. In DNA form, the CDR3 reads TGCAGTGCTACTGACAGGGGGCGACTTCAGCCCCAGCATTTT. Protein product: CSATDRGRLQPQHF.

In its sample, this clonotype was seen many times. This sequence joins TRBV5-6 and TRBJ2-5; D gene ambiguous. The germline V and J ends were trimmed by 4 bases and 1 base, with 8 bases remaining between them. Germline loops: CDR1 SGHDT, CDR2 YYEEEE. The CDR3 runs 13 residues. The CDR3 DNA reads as TGTGCCAGCAGCATCGACCTCCAAGAGACCCAGTACTTC. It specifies CASSIDLQETQYF.